This TCR beta chain is drawn from a study of blood T cell repertoires in COVID-19 (TCRdb year 2020). A note on the overall study: Samples from collaborators originated in the United States, Italy and Spain and spanned both the acute and convalescent phases of COVID-19. The material from the prospective study consisted of cDNA or gDNA derived from T cells, B-cell-depleted T cells, or PBMCs. The dataset comprised deeply sampled blood TCRbeta repertoires from subjects exposed to, actively infected with, or recovered from COVID-19. The repertoires were released in a freely available public database intended as a resource for research on the immune response to SARS-CoV-2. Samples came from the ongoing ImmuneRACE study (first 160 participants) plus 1,254 subjects from 6 global collaborators. Sample metadata almost always included a de-identified subject ID, COVID-19 status, age in years and sex. Where available, HLA class I and class II types were obtained from metadata supplied by the sample provider rather than from assay-based typing. General findings and caveats noted by the study authors: How much clinical and demographic metadata was included differed by source and by participant, and the metadata was provided uncurated.

TCRbeta CDR3 regions were amplified from genomic DNA by means of the immunoSEQ Assay, a bias-controlled multiplex PCR. The paper's data handling went like this. Nucleated cell counts per sample were estimated from amplification of reference gene primers within the assay. To quantify the absolute abundance of each unique TCRbeta CDR3 rearrangement, sequence reads were collapsed and filtered. For each sample, productive Simpson clonality was calculated by taking the square root of Simpson's diversity index across productive rearrangements. Held by TCRdb, this immuneACCESS table contains in-frame sequences only and omits some clones. Under half of the omission traces to an unresolved V gene where checked; the cause of the rest is unknown. V, J and clone size are taken as reported in that table, and D and trimming were inferred from the DNA itself. A total of around 270,000 clones appear in this sample, 86% of them only once. The ten largest account for approximately 9.4% of the sample.

Samples from volunteer blood donors who had recovered from COVID-19 were contributed by a second Seattle source. The collaborating institutions used their own protocols to collect whole blood in K2EDTA tubes. For TCRbeta analysis, collaborators shipped samples in one of three forms: frozen whole blood, isolated PBMCs, or DNA extracted from either of those sample types. Measured from the cysteine to the phenylalanine, the CDR3 is 16 residues long. Of all the DNA, just the CDR3 is kept, 48 bases in frame from base 1. Between the V and J ends, shortened by 4 bases and 0 bases respectively, the junction contains 16 bases. Points on this clone: The clone's antigen remains unknown. The sample holds no much larger clone one base away, and base qualities are not on file.

The TCR originated in a middle-aged man who had recovered from COVID-19. Material for sequencing was peripheral blood. This receptor chain uses TRBV5-3 and TRBJ1-1; the best D guess is TRBD1, with 5 bases matching. TRBV5-3 has ORF status, its function being uncertain. The DNA sequence is given as TGTGCCAGAAGCATCTCCAACCGACAGTTGAACACTGAAGCTTTCTTT. It codes for CARSISNRQLNTEAFF.